Below, 25 T cell receptor beta chains from the same sample are listed, as sequenced in a study of T cell responses to AZD1222 COVID-19 vaccine. Produced via immunoSEQ multiplex PCR; TCRdb's table is partial and in-frame only. Among fewer than 150,000 clones, around 85% were seen once, and the ten largest hold about 6%. Sequenced here: peripheral blood, sampled on day 0 of AZD1222 vaccination. These receptors were obtained from an adult in good health.

The chain uses TRBV3-1 (or the pseudogene TRBV3-2) and TRBJ2-2, with TRBD2 matching over 14 bases. CDR1 is LGHDT, CDR2 YNNKEL, per germline (reference sequence). The CDR3 has 19 residues. Trimming cost V 4 bases and J 7 bases; bases outside gene matches: 14. The CDR3 DNA reads TGTGCCAGCAGCCGTCGGTCCGGGACTAGCGGGGGAAGGGGCGGGGAGCTGTTTTTT. It yields the protein CASSRRSGTSGGRGGELFF.

This chain joins TRBV29-1 and TRBJ1-1; D may be TRBD1 (5 bases). Germline-derived CDR1 and CDR2 are SQVTM and ANQGSEA. The V end was cut by 8 bases, the J end by 10 bases, with 17 bases between. This CDR3 comprises 11 residues. The CDR3 nucleotides are TGCAGCTCCGGGGAAGGGGTCGGAGCTTTCTTT. Translated, it gives CSSGEGVGAFF.

The DNA for the CDR3 is TGTGCCAGCAGTCGAGGGGGCCAGGGTGAAAAACTGTTTTTT. Protein: CASSRGGQGEKLFF. The rearrangement joins TRBV28 to TRBJ1-4; TRBD1 matches 7 bases. This CDR3 contains 14 residues. The junction had 7 bases not matched to a gene; V was cut back by 5 bases and J by 7 bases. Germline assignment: CDR1 MDHEN and CDR2 SYDVKM. Looking up the rest from reference TRBV28 and TRBJ1-4 gives the full variable domain: DVKVTQSSRYLVKRTGEKVFLECVQDMDHENMFWYRQDPGLGLRLIYFSYDVKMKEKGDIPEGYSVSREKKERFSLILESASTNQTSMYLCASSRGGQGEKLFFGSGTQLSVL.

This sequence joins TRBV3-1 (or the pseudogene TRBV3-2) and TRBJ2-7; 8 positions match TRBD1. The junction had 4 bases not matched to a gene; V was cut back by 3 bases and J by 6 bases. Per the germline V gene, CDR1 is LGHDT and CDR2 is YNNKEL (reference sequence). The CDR3 runs 13 residues. CDR3 in DNA: TGTGCCAGCAGCCACCGGACAGGGACCGAGCAGTACTTC. It yields the protein CASSHRTGTEQYF.

The rearrangement uses TRBV19 and TRBJ2-7; 8 nucleotides line up with TRBD1. Germline V gives CDR1 LNHDA, CDR2 SQIVND (reference sequence). Trimming took 3 bases from V and 3 from J; bases not matched to a gene: 1. This CDR3 is 13 amino acids long. The chain's CDR3 is CASSMGTGYEQYF. In DNA form, the CDR3 reads TGTGCCAGTAGTATGGGGACAGGCTACGAGCAGTACTTC.

The chain joins TRBV9 to TRBJ1-3; 8 nucleotides line up with TRBD1. V shed 4 bases and J 0 bases; nucleotides not matched to a gene: 15. From germline, CDR1 is SGDLS and CDR2 YYNGEE. CDR3 length equals 19 residues. CDR3 DNA: TGTGCCAGCAGCCCATGGGGACAGGCCGGGGTGCTCTCTGGAAACACCATATATTTT. Protein product: CASSPWGQAGVLSGNTIYF.

The chain links TRBV19 to TRBJ2-5; D unresolved. The CDR3 contains 14 residues. V shed 5 bases and J shed 4 bases, with 14 bases lying between them. Germline V gives CDR1 LNHDA, CDR2 SQIVND (reference sequence). The CDR3 protein is CASSPTMGGETQYF. The CDR3 DNA reads as TGTGCCAGTAGTCCAACTATGGGCGGAGAGACCCAGTACTTC.

The gene calls are TRBV24-1 and TRBJ1-3; a possible D gene is TRBD1 (6 bases). V lost 4 bases and J 3 bases, leaving 12 bases between the germline ends. From germline, CDR1 is KGHDR and CDR2 SFDVKD. This CDR3 contains 15 residues. The CDR3 DNA is TGTGCCACCAGTGACCCGGGACACTTTGGAAACACCATATATTTT. Protein: CATSDPGHFGNTIYF.

The chain uses TRBV7-2 and TRBJ1-5; D gene uncertain. CDR1 is SGHTA and CDR2 is FQGNSA in the germline V gene. V was pared by 5 bases and J by 6 bases, with 11 bases between. The CDR3 totals 13 residues. The CDR3 coding sequence is TGTGCCAGCAGCCCTGACCAGGCTCAGCCCCAGCATTTT. Protein: CASSPDQAQPQHF. Supplemented by reference TRBV7-2 and TRBJ1-5, the full variable domain reads GAGVSQSPSNKVTEKGKDVELRCDPISGHTALYWYRQSLGQGLEFLIYFQGNSAPDKSGLPSDRFSAERTGGSVSTLTIQRTQQEDSAVYLCASSPDQAQPQHFGDGTRLSIL.

This chain uses TRBV5-1 with TRBJ1-1; TRBD1 is a possible D gene (5 bases). The ends were cut back, 4 bases at V and 6 bases at J, with 13 bases in the middle. Germline CDR1 is SGHRS and CDR2 is YFSETQ. This CDR3 is 13 amino acids long. The CDR3 sequence: CASSRDLGAEAFF. CDR3 nucleotide sequence: TGCGCCAGCAGCCGGGACCTAGGGGCTGAAGCTTTCTTT. The full variable domain, rest sourced from reference TRBV5-1 and TRBJ1-1, is KAGVTQTPRYLIKTRGQQVTLSCSPISGHRSVSWYQQTPGQGLQFLFEYFSETQRNKGNFPGRFSGRQFSNSRSEMNVSTLELGDSALYLCASSRDLGAEAFFGQGTRLTVV.

The V and J genes are TRBV10-3 and TRBJ1-5, with a tentative D call TRBD1 (5 bases). Trimming stripped 2 bases from V and 2 bases from J, with 13 bases between. Germline V gene data show CDR1 as ENHRY and CDR2 as SYGVKD. This CDR3 has 16 amino acids. The CDR3 spells CAISEARVGGNQPQHF. The CDR3 DNA reads TGTGCCATCAGTGAGGCGAGGGTGGGGGGCAATCAGCCCCAGCATTTT.

The CDR3 region has the DNA TGTGCCAGCAGTTCGGGACAGCACACCGGGGAGCTGTTTTTT. Translation gives CASSSGQHTGELFF. V gene TRBV2 combines with J gene TRBJ2-2; TRBD1 agrees at 7 bases. The length of the CDR3 is 14 residues. Germline loops: CDR1 SNHLY, CDR2 FYNNEI. The J segment lost 3 bases and the V segment lost 5 bases, leaving 3 bases of the junction unmatched.

The V call is TRBV5-1, the J call TRBJ2-1; the D is unclear. This CDR3 is built from 11 residues. The V gene lost 2 bases and the J gene lost 10 bases, with 7 bases spanning the gap. Germline V gene data show CDR1 as SGHRS and CDR2 as YFSETQ. The CDR3 is CASSLTGEQFF. As DNA, the CDR3 is TGCGCCAGCAGCTTAACCGGAGAGCAGTTCTTC.

V and J are TRBV7-2 and TRBJ2-1; D is undetermined. V was shortened by 2 bases and J by 8 bases, with 10 bases between the two germline ends. This CDR3 is 13 amino acids long. Germline lookup yields CDR1 SGHTA and CDR2 FQGNSA. The CDR3 is CASSLRSSDEQFF. The CDR3 DNA reads TGTGCCAGCAGCTTACGGTCTTCCGATGAGCAGTTCTTC.

The chain combines TRBV11-3 with TRBJ2-3; D remains unclear. The CDR3 sequence is 15 residues long. Germline V gene data show CDR1 as SGHNT and CDR2 as YENEEA. V lost 5 bases, J lost 1 base, and 13 bases lay in between. CDR3 residues: CASSPGGMGTDTQYF. CDR3 bases: TGTGCCAGCAGCCCCGGTGGGATGGGCACAGATACGCAGTATTTT.

The chain recombines TRBV7-2 with TRBJ2-7, with 8 bases matching TRBD1. V lost 7 bases and J lost 0; bases outside the gene matches: 8. The CDR3 is made up of 15 amino acids. Germline V lookup: CDR1 SGHTA, CDR2 FQGNSA. The CDR3 DNA is TGTGCCAGCAACCCGTCAGGGGGCTCCTCCTACGAGCAGTACTTC. As protein: CASNPSGGSSYEQYF.

V is TRBV5-1 and J is TRBJ1-5; no reliable D call. Germline loops: CDR1 SGHRS, CDR2 YFSETQ. The CDR3 contains 15 residues. V shed 0 bases and J shed 0 bases, with 7 bases lying between them. The CDR3 sequence is CASSLGENSNQPQHF. CDR3 bases: TGCGCCAGCAGCTTGGGGGAAAATAGCAATCAGCCCCAGCATTTT.

The chain couples TRBV11-3 to TRBJ2-5; D ambiguous. The CDR3 is 15 residues long. Per germline, CDR1 SGHNT and CDR2 YENEEA. Between the trimmed V and J ends, which lost 4 bases and 3 bases, there was a span of 15 bases. The CDR3 DNA sequence: TGTGCCAGCAGCTCCGATCCCGACTCCGAAGAGACCCAGTACTTC. This gives the protein CASSSDPDSEETQYF. Full variable domain (missing parts from reference TRBV11-3 and TRBJ2-5): EAGVVQSPRYKIIEKKQPVAFWCNPISGHNTLYWYLQNLGQGPELLIRYENEEAVDDSQLPKDRFSAERLKGVDSTLKIQPAELGDSAVYLCASSSDPDSEETQYFGPGTRLLVL.

This clone was seen more than once but under ten times. The chain employs TRBV19 and TRBJ2-2; D possibly matches TRBD1 or TRBD2 (5 bases each). The length of the CDR3 is 14 residues. Germline assignment: CDR1 LNHDA and CDR2 SQIVND (reference sequence). V shed 8 bases and J shed 2 bases, with 12 bases lying between them. The CDR3 is CASARDGNTGELFF. The CDR3, as DNA: TGTGCCAGTGCTCGGGACGGTAACACCGGGGAGCTGTTTTTT.

This rearrangement joins TRBV7-3 to TRBJ2-2; no reliable D call. There are 15 residues in the CDR3. Trimming removed 2 bases at V and 2 bases at J, with 9 bases between. Germline assignment: CDR1 SGHTA and CDR2 FQGTGA. CDR3 DNA sequence: TGTGCCAGCAGCTTACCGGAGAGAAACACCGGGGAGCTGTTTTTT. Residues: CASSLPERNTGELFF.

The chain is built from TRBV5-4 and TRBJ1-2; 9 nucleotides match TRBD1. The V gene end was trimmed by 4 bases and the J gene end by 4 bases; junction bases not matched to a gene: 5. The CDR3 is 14 residues long. Germline assignment: CDR1 SGHNT and CDR2 YYREEE (reference sequence). For the CDR3, the DNA is TGTGCCAGCAGCCCGGGGGACAGGGTCTATGGCTACACCTTC. Protein: CASSPGDRVYGYTF.

V gene TRBV7-9 combines with J gene TRBJ1-2, with 7 bases identical to TRBD1. The CDR3 spans 16 residues. Germline V gene lookup returns CDR1 SEHNR and CDR2 FQNEAQ (reference sequence). With V trimmed by 1 base and J by 5 bases, 10 bases remained unmatched. CDR3 protein: CASSLGEGGHLYGYTF. The CDR3 bases are TGTGCCAGCAGCTTAGGGGAAGGGGGCCACTTGTATGGCTACACCTTC.

This clone occurred a few times. The chain couples TRBV20-1 to TRBJ2-1; D may correspond to TRBD1 or TRBD2 (6 bases each). There are 11 residues in the CDR3. CDR1 and CDR2 from the germline V gene are DFQATT and SNEGSKA (reference sequence). V was clipped by 3 bases and J by 10 bases, with 10 bases between them. Here the CDR3 reads CSASWGAEQFF. The CDR3, as DNA: TGCAGTGCTAGTTGGGGGGCCGAGCAGTTCTTC.

The rearrangement joins TRBV10-3 to TRBJ2-7, with 11 bases aligning to TRBD1. After removal of 7 bases from V and 5 bases from J, the junction contained 7 bases not matched to a gene. Looked up from germline, CDR1 is ENHRY and CDR2 is SYGVKD. The CDR3 is 14 amino acids. The CDR3 region has the DNA TGTGCCATCACTCCGGACAGGGGGCTTGACGAGCAGTACTTC. Translating it yields CAITPDRGLDEQYF.

The chain is built from TRBV27 and TRBJ1-1; no firm D call. Looked up from germline, CDR1 is MNHEY and CDR2 is SMNVEV (reference sequence). The CDR3 is 13 amino acids. The V gene lost 5 bases and the J gene lost 1 base, with 8 bases spanning the gap. The CDR3 region is CASSLYKNTEAFF. In DNA, the CDR3 is TGTGCCAGCAGTCTTTACAAGAACACTGAAGCTTTCTTT.